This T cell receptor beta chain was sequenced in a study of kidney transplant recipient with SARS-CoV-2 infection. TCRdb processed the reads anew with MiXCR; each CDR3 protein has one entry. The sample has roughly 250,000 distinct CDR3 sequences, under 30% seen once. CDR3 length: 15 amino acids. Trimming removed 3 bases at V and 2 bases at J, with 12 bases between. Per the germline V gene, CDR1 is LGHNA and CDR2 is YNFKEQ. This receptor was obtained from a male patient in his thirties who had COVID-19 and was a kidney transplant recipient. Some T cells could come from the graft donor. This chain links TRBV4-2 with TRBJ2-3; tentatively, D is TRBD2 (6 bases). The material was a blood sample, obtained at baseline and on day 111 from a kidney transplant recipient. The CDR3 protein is CASSQMGGYTDTQYF. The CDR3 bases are TGTGCCAGCAGCCAGATGGGAGGATACACAGATACGCAGTATTTT.